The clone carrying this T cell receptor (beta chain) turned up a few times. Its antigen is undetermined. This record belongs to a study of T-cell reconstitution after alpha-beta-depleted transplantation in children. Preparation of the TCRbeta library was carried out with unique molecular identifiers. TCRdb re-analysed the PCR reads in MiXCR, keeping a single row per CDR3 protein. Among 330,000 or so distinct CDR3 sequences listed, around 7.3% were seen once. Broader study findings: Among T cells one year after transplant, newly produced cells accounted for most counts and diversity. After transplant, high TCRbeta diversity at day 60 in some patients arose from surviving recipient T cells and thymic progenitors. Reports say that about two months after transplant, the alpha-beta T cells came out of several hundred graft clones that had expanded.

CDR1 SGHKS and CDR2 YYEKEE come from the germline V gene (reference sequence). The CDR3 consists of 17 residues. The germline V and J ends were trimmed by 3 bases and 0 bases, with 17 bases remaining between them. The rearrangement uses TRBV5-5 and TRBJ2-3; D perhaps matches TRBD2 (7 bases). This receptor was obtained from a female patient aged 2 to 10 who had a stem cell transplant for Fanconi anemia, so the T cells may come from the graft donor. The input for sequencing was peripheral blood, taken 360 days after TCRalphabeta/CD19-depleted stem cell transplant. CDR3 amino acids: CASSSLWEGGSTDTQYF. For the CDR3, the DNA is TGTGCCAGCAGCTCCCTGTGGGAGGGGGGTAGCACAGATACGCAGTATTTT.